The 4 T cell receptor beta chains presented below share a single source sample, sequenced in a study of regulatory T cells in long-lasting Graves disease. Time point described: persistent/refractory GD, antithyroid drugs over 5 years with positive TRAb. With RNA extracted from PBMCs as input, the TCR library was made. To make TCR beta libraries, researchers used iRepertoire HTBI primers and Arm-PCR of CDR3 regions. MiXCR, applied by TCRdb to the multiplex PCR reads, yields one record per CDR3 protein. The sample holds hundreds of thousands of distinct CDR3 sequences; around a fifth are singletons and the top ten take about an eighth. The material sequenced was peripheral blood mononuclear cells (PBMCs), taken when the disease was refractory, from a patient treated with antithyroid drugs. The receptors originated from a female donor with Graves disease.

This clonotype was counted between two and nine times. A single base is all that separates this from a far larger clone, so a read error is likely. The J gene is TRBJ1-1, the V gene TRBV5-4; D gene unclear. Trimming removed 2 bases from V and 4 bases from J, with 6 bases in between. This CDR3 contains 12 residues. CDR1 SGHNT and CDR2 YYREEE come from the germline V gene (reference sequence). The CDR3 region has the DNA TGTGCCAGCAGCTTAAGAAGCACTGAAGCTTTCTTT. Protein sequence: CASSLRSTEAFF.

This clonotype was counted a few times. V and J are TRBV27 and TRBJ2-7; tentatively, D is TRBD1 or TRBD2 (6 bases each). The V end was cut by 0 bases, the J end by 7 bases, with 16 bases between. CDR3 length: 15 amino acids. Germline V CDR1 and CDR2: MNHEY, SMNVEV (reference sequence). CDR3 in DNA: TGTGCCAGCAGTTTATCGCTCGGGGGCGCGGGAGAGCAGTACTTC. Amino acid sequence: CASSLSLGGAGEQYF.

The chain recombines TRBV6-2 or TRBV6-3 with TRBJ2-2; 7 positions agree with TRBD1. The CDR3 has 14 amino acids. Germline V gives CDR1 MNHEY, CDR2 SVGEGT. J lost 6 bases, V lost 3 bases, and 4 bases had no gene match. CDR3 protein: CASSYKGAPGELFF. The CDR3 bases are TGTGCCAGCAGTTATAAGGGGGCACCCGGGGAGCTGTTTTTT.

The table lists this clonotype with many counts. This rearrangement joins TRBV19 to TRBJ2-2; 7 nucleotides align to TRBD2. This CDR3 is 17 amino acids long. Trimming removed 3 bases from V and 0 bases from J; junction bases left unmatched: 7. Germline V CDR1 and CDR2: LNHDA, SQIVND (reference sequence). Here the CDR3 reads CASSIAGAYPNTGELFF. CDR3 DNA: TGTGCCAGTAGTATCGCGGGAGCCTATCCGAACACCGGGGAGCTGTTTTTT.